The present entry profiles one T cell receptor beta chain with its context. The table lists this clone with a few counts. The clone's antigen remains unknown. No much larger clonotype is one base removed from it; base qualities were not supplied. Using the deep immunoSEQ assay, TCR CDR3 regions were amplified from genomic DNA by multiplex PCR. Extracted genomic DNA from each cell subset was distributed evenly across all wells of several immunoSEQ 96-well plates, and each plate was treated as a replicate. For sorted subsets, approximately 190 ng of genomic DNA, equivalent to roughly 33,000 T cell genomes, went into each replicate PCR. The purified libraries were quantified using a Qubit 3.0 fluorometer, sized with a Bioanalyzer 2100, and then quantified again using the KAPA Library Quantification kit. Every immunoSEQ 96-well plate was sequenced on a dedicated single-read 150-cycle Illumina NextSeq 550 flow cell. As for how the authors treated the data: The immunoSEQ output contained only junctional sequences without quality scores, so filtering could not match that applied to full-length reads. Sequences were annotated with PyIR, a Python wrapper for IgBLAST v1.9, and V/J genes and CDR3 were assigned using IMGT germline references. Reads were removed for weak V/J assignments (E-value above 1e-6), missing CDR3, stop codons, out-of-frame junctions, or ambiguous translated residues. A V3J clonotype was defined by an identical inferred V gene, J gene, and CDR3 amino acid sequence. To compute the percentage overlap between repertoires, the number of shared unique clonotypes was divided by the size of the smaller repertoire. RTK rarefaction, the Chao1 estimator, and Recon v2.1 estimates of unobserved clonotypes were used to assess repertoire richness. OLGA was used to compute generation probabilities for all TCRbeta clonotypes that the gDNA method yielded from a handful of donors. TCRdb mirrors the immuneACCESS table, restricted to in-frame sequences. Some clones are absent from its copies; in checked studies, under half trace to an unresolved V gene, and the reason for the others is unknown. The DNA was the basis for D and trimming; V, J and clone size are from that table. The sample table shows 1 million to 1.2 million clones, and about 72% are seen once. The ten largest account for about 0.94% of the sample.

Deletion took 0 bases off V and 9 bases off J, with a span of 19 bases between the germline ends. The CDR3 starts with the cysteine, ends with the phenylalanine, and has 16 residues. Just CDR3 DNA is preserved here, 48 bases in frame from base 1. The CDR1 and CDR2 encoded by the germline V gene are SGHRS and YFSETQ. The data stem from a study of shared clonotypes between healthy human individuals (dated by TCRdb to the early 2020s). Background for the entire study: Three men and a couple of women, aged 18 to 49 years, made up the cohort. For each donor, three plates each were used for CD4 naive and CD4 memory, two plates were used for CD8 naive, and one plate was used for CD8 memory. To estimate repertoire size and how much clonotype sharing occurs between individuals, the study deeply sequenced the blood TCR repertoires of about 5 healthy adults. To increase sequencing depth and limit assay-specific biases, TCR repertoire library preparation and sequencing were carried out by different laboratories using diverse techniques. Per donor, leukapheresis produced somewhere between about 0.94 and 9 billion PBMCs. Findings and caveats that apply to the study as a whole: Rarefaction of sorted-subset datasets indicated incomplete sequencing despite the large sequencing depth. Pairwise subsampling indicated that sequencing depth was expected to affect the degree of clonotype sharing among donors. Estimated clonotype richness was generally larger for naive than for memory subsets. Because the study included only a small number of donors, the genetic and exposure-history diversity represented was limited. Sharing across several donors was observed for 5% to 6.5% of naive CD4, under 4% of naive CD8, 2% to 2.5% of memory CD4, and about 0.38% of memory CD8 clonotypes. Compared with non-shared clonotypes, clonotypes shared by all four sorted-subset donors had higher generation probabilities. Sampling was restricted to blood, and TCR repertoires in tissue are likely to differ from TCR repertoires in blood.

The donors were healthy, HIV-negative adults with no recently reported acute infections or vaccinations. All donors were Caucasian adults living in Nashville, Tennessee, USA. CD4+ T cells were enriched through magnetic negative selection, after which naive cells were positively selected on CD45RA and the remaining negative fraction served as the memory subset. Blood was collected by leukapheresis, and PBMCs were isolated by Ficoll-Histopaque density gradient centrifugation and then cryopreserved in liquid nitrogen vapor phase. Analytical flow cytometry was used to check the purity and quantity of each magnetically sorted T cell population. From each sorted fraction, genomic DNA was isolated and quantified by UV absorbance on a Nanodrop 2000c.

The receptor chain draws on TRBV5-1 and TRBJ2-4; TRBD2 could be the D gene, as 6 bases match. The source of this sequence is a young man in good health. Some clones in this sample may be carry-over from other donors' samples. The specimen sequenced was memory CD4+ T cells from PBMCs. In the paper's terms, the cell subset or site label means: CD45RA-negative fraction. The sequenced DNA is TGCGCCAGCAGCTTGGATAGTGGTAGCGGATCCCCCATTCAGTACTTC. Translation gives CASSLDSGSGSPIQYF.